The 15 T cell receptor beta chains in this list originate from one sample, sequenced in a study of blood T cell repertoires in COVID-19. Profiled with immunoSEQ multiplex PCR; TCRdb holds only in-frame clones, not every one. The sample lists tens of thousands of clones; roughly nine tenths were seen once. Material for sequencing was peripheral blood. These receptors were collected from a woman between 50 and 59 years old with active or convalescent COVID-19.

The V call is TRBV4-2, the J call TRBJ2-7; 12 nucleotides agree with TRBD2. In germline, CDR1 is LGHNA, CDR2 YNFKEQ. The CDR3 runs to 16 residues. The trim removed 0 bases at V and 7 bases at J, leaving 7 bases unmatched. The CDR3 DNA reads TGTGCCAGCAGCCAAGATGTAACTAGCGGGGGGCAAGAGCAGTACTTC. As protein: CASSQDVTSGGQEQYF.

This chain links TRBV7-9 with TRBJ1-2; 7 nucleotides match TRBD1. Germline V gene data show CDR1 as SEHNR and CDR2 as FQNEAQ (reference sequence). This CDR3 has 14 residues. J was trimmed by 6 bases and V by 3 bases; bases with no gene match: 7. The CDR3 protein is CASSLSNRGNGYTF. The DNA of the CDR3 is TGTGCCAGCAGCTTGTCGAACAGGGGTAATGGCTACACCTTC.

The chain uses TRBV5-1 and TRBJ2-7, with a possible D match to TRBD1 (5 bases). This CDR3 has 13 residues. The V end was cut by 3 bases, the J end by 6 bases, with 13 bases between. Per germline, CDR1 SGHRS and CDR2 YFSETQ. CDR3 sequence (DNA): TGCGCCAGCAGCTCTGGGGCAGAACCCGAGCAGTACTTC. Amino acids: CASSSGAEPEQYF.

The chain uses TRBV7-7 and TRBJ2-6; possible D gene TRBD2, 5 bases. V shed 5 bases and J shed 0 bases, with 14 bases lying between them. CDR1 and CDR2 (germline): SSHAT, FNYEAQ (reference sequence). The CDR3 sequence is 17 residues long. Here the CDR3 reads CASSRAGSSSGANVLTF. The CDR3, as DNA: TGTGCCAGCAGCCGCGCGGGTTCTAGCTCTGGGGCCAACGTCCTGACTTTC.

The CDR3 DNA sequence: TGTGCCAGCAGCTCCGGGGGTTTGGACACCGGGGAGCTGTTTTTT. Amino acids: CASSSGGLDTGELFF. V is TRBV9 and J is TRBJ2-2, with D possibly TRBD2 on 6 matching bases. The germline CDR1 and CDR2 sequences are SGDLS and YYNGEE. This CDR3 comprises 15 residues. The germline V and J ends were trimmed by 4 bases and 3 bases, with 13 bases remaining between them.

The rearrangement links TRBV24-1 to TRBJ1-1; D uncertain. The CDR3 runs to 17 residues. V lost 6 bases and J lost 3, with 22 bases in between. CDR1 and CDR2 (germline): KGHDR, SFDVKD. As DNA, the CDR3 is TGTGCCACCAGTAGCCTAGGTGGGGTCGGAGGTGACACTGAAGCTTTCTTT. Translation: CATSSLGGVGGDTEAFF.

The chain recombines TRBV5-4 with TRBJ1-2, with a weak D call TRBD1 (5 bases). Germline V CDR1 and CDR2: SGHNT, YYREEE (reference sequence). This CDR3 has 15 residues. V lost 6 bases and J lost 8, with 23 bases in between. CDR3 protein: CASIFTGGTVAGYTF. The CDR3 coding sequence is TGTGCCAGCATCTTCACAGGTGGGACTGTGGCCGGCTACACCTTC.

This clone showed up just a few times. The chain uses TRBV29-1 and TRBJ1-1, with no clear D. This CDR3 contains 10 residues. V lost 6 bases and J lost 10, with 12 bases in between. Germline loops: CDR1 SQVTM, CDR2 ANQGSEA. The CDR3 spells CSVGGSVAFF. The CDR3 DNA reads as TGCAGCGTCGGAGGGTCTGTAGCTTTCTTT.

V is TRBV7-2 and J is TRBJ1-2; a weak D match, TRBD1 (6 bases). Germline V gene sequence: CDR1 SGHTA, CDR2 FQGNSA. This CDR3 has 15 amino acids. Deletions cut 1 base from V and 5 bases from J, with 14 bases between. This chain's CDR3 is CASSLVGGGEYGYTF. The DNA of the CDR3 is TGTGCCAGCAGCTTAGTCGGGGGGGGCGAATATGGCTACACCTTC.

The CDR3 loop reads CATFGRGDSATEAFF. DNA of the CDR3: TGTGCCACCTTCGGGAGAGGGGATTCGGCCACTGAAGCTTTCTTT. This chain links TRBV10-3 with TRBJ1-1, with D possibly TRBD1 on 5 matching bases. The CDR3 runs to 15 residues. Germline CDR1 is ENHRY and CDR2 is SYGVKD. V lost 10 bases, J lost 4 bases, and 22 bases lay in between.

The chain recombines TRBV7-9 with TRBJ1-2; D may be TRBD1 (6 bases). V lost 3 bases and J lost 6, with 17 bases in between. The length of the CDR3 is 15 residues. Per germline, CDR1 SEHNR and CDR2 FQNEAQ (reference sequence). CDR3 residues: CASSFLDDRSDGYTF. The CDR3 bases are TGTGCCAGCAGCTTCTTGGACGACAGGTCCGATGGCTACACCTTC. The complete variable domain, with remaining parts taken from reference TRBV7-9 and TRBJ1-2, reads DTGVSQNPRHKITKRGQNVTFRCDPISEHNRLYWYRQTLGQGPEFLTYFQNEAQLEKSRLLSDRFSAERPKGSFSTLEIQRTEQGDSAMYLCASSFLDDRSDGYTFGSGTRLTVV.

The chain has TRBV24-1 and TRBJ1-2; perhaps TRBD1 as D (6 bases). The CDR3 is 14 amino acids. V lost 4 bases and J lost 1, with 9 bases in between. From germline, CDR1 is KGHDR and CDR2 SFDVKD. The CDR3 region is CATSEAGDNYGYTF. The CDR3 DNA reads as TGTGCCACCAGTGAGGCAGGGGATAACTATGGCTACACCTTC.

The V gene is TRBV7-2, the J gene TRBJ2-5; D not certain. Per the germline V gene, CDR1 is SGHTA and CDR2 is FQGNSA. The V gene lost 3 bases and the J gene lost 4 bases, with 12 bases spanning the gap. CDR3 size: 14 residues. The DNA of the CDR3 is TGTGCCAGCAGCTTCGGTAGTACGCCAGAGACCCAGTACTTC. It specifies CASSFGSTPETQYF.

The CDR3 loop is CASSQASGSGANVLTF. The CDR3 DNA sequence: TGCGCCAGCAGCCAAGCATCGGGTTCTGGGGCCAACGTCCTGACTTTC. The chain carries TRBV4-3 and TRBJ2-6; D gene uncertain. Germline V gene sequence: CDR1 LGHNA, CDR2 YSLEER. The CDR3 sequence is 16 residues long. V lost 1 base to trimming and J lost 1 base, with 8 bases between them.

The V and J genes are TRBV11-1 and TRBJ2-1, with D perhaps matching TRBD2 (6 bases). Germline CDR1 reads SGHAT; CDR2 reads FQDESV (reference sequence). This CDR3 is built from 15 residues. Trimming removed 5 bases from V and 4 bases from J, with 15 bases in between. The CDR3 DNA follows: TGTGCCAGCAGCCCGACTAGAGAATCGTACAATGAGCAGTTCTTC. Translated, it gives CASSPTRESYNEQFF.